The 8 T cell receptor beta chains below come from one sample, sequenced in a study of blood T cell repertoires in COVID-19. Generated by immunoSEQ multiplex PCR, the TCRdb table keeps only in-frame clones and is missing some. The repertoire holds some 340,000 clones, with roughly nine tenths as singletons. The sample was PBMCs or T cells enriched from blood (not recorded which). Every receptor here comes from a woman aged 30 to 39 who had been exposed to COVID-19.

The V and J genes are TRBV11-2 and TRBJ1-5; D is ambiguous. Germline V gene data show CDR1 as SGHAT and CDR2 as FQNNGV. The CDR3 totals 13 residues. V lost 0 bases, J lost 11 bases, and 11 bases lay in between. The CDR3 DNA reads TGTGCCAGCAGCTTAGAGGGCTTTGGATCCCAGCATTTT. Translating gives CASSLEGFGSQHF. The whole variable domain, filled in from reference TRBV11-2 and TRBJ1-5, reads EAGVAQSPRYKIIEKRQSVAFWCNPISGHATLYWYQQILGQGPKLLIQFQNNGVVDDSQLPKDRFSAERLKGVDSTLKIQPAKLEDSAVYLCASSLEGFGSQHFGDGTRLSIL.

The V and J genes are TRBV5-1 and TRBJ1-3; D unclear. Trimming took off 4 bases at V and 3 bases at J, with 14 bases between the two ends. CDR3 length: 15 residues. Germline CDR1 and CDR2: SGHRS and YFSETQ. Here the CDR3 DNA reads TGCGCCAGCAGCCCGAGGCCTATTGGTGGAAACACCATATATTTT. It codes for CASSPRPIGGNTIYF.

The chain is built from TRBV7-6 and TRBJ2-1; weak D call: TRBD2 (6 bases). V was clipped by 1 base and J by 0 bases, with 13 bases between them. The CDR3 has 17 residues. Germline CDR1 is SGHVS and CDR2 is FNYEAQ. CDR3 region: CASSLGPSESSYNEQFF. CDR3 nucleotide sequence: TGTGCCAGCAGCTTAGGTCCTAGCGAGAGCTCCTACAATGAGCAGTTCTTC.

The chain uses TRBV9 and TRBJ2-7; D may be TRBD1 (5 bases). This CDR3 contains 14 residues. Trimming stripped 3 bases from V and 3 bases from J, with 13 bases between. The germline V gene encodes CDR1 SGDLS and CDR2 YYNGEE. CDR3 residues: CASSGRDSHYEQYF. In DNA, the CDR3 is TGTGCCAGCAGCGGAAGAGACAGCCACTACGAGCAGTACTTC.

The V gene is TRBV10-1, the J gene TRBJ2-2; the match to TRBD2 covers 11 bases. This CDR3 comprises 20 residues. Germline CDR1 reads WNHNN; CDR2 reads SYGVQD (reference sequence). After removal of 4 bases from V and 0 bases from J, the junction contained 13 bases not matched to a gene. In DNA form, the CDR3 reads TGCGCCAGCAGTGGCCCCAAACTAGCGGGGGTCTCTCCGAACACCGGGGAGCTGTTTTTT. Residues: CASSGPKLAGVSPNTGELFF.

This rearrangement joins TRBV29-1 to TRBJ1-3; the D gene is possibly TRBD1 (5 bases). CDR1 is SQVTM and CDR2 is ANQGSEA in the germline V gene. The CDR3 runs 12 residues. Trimming pared 4 bases from V and 4 bases from J, leaving 8 bases between. This chain's CDR3 is CSVAGIGNTIYF. CDR3 sequence (DNA): TGCAGCGTTGCAGGGATCGGAAACACCATATATTTT.

The chain carries TRBV4-3 and TRBJ2-1; D unclear. Trimming shortened V by 0 bases and J by 7 bases, and 10 bases separated the two germline ends. Per germline, CDR1 LGHNA and CDR2 YSLEER. The CDR3 loop spans 14 amino acids. The CDR3 nucleotides are TGCGCCAGCAGCCAAGATCAGTGGGCGAATGAGCAGTTCTTC. It codes for CASSQDQWANEQFF.

The gene calls are TRBV6-5 and TRBJ1-4; the match to TRBD1 covers 9 bases. This CDR3 contains 14 residues. CDR1 and CDR2 (germline): MNHEY, SVGAGI. Unmatched junction bases numbered 5, after V lost 5 bases and J lost 7 bases. The CDR3 region is CASSPSGQGEKLFF. The CDR3 coding sequence is TGTGCCAGCAGTCCATCGGGACAGGGTGAAAAACTGTTTTTT.